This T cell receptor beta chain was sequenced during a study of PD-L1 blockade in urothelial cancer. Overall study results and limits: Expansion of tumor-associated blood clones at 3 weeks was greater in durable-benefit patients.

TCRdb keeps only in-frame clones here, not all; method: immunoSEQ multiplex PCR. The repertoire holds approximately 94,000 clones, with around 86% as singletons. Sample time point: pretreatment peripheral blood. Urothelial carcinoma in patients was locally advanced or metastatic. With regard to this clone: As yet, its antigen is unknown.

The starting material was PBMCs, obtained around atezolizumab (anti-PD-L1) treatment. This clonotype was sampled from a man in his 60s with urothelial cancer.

The CDR3 DNA sequence: TGTGCCAGCAGCCAGAATCCAACGGATACGCAGTATTTT. Translating gives CASSQNPTDTQYF. V gene TRBV11-3 combines with J gene TRBJ2-3, with D hard to call. The germline V gene has CDR1 SGHNT and CDR2 YENEEA. V was shortened by 5 bases and J by 6 bases, with 12 bases between the two germline ends. The CDR3 totals 13 residues. Full variable domain (missing parts from reference TRBV11-3 and TRBJ2-3): EAGVVQSPRYKIIEKKQPVAFWCNPISGHNTLYWYLQNLGQGPELLIRYENEEAVDDSQLPKDRFSAERLKGVDSTLKIQPAELGDSAVYLCASSQNPTDTQYFGPGTRLTVL.